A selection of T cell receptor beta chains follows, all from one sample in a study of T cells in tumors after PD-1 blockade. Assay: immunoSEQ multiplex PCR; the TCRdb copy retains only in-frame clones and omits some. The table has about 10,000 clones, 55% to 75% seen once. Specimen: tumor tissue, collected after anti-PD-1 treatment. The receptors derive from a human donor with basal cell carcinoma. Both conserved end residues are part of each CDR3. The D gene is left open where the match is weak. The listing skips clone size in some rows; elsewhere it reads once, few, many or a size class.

CDR3: CASSPDGTPTYEQYF; DNA: TGTGCCAGCAGTCCTGATGGGACGCCGACCTACGAGCAGTACTTC; J: TRBJ2-7; V: TRBV9; D: -; size: few
CDR3: CATSRGSRLAGGMETQYF; DNA: TGTGCCACCAGCAGAGGAAGTCGACTAGCGGGAGGGATGGAGACCCAGTACTTC; J: TRBJ2-5; V: TRBV15; D: TRBD2; size: -
CDR3: CASSQLSGRVQNEQFF; DNA: TGCGCCAGCAGCCAATTAAGCGGGAGGGTCCAAAATGAGCAGTTCTTC; J: TRBJ2-1; V: TRBV4-1; D: TRBD2; size: -
CDR3: CASSFQGIGEKLFF; DNA: TGTGCCAGCAGCTTCCAGGGTATCGGTGAAAAACTGTTTTTT; J: TRBJ1-4; V: TRBV7-9; D: -; size: -
CDR3: CASRETGFDSPLHF; DNA: TGCGCCAGCAGGGAGACAGGGTTCGATTCACCCCTCCACTTT; J: TRBJ1-6; V: TRBV4-3; D: TRBD1; size: -
CDR3: CATSKGISGGQETQYF; DNA: TGTGCCACCAGCAAAGGCATTTCAGGGGGGCAAGAGACCCAGTACTTC; J: TRBJ2-5; V: TRBV15; D: -; size: -
CDR3: CATSRVRETSGGDLAKNIQYF; DNA: TGTGCCACCAGCAGAGTTCGGGAGACTAGCGGGGGGGACCTAGCCAAAAACATTCAGTACTTC; J: TRBJ2-4; V: TRBV15; D: TRBD2; size: -
CDR3: CASSRMNTEAFF; DNA: TGTGCCAGCAGTAGGATGAACACTGAAGCTTTCTTT; J: TRBJ1-1; V: TRBV6-5; D: -; size: -
CDR3: CASSPRSRGLYEQYF; DNA: TGTGCCAGTAGTCCACGGAGCAGGGGTTTGTACGAGCAGTACTTC; J: TRBJ2-7; V: TRBV19; D: -; size: -
CDR3: CASSRGTSGGYEQYF; DNA: TGCGCCAGCAGCCGAGGGACTAGCGGGGGGTACGAGCAGTACTTC; J: TRBJ2-7; V: TRBV4-3; D: TRBD2; size: few
CDR3: CASSSGSSYEQYF; DNA: TGTGCCAGCAGCTCAGGGAGTTCCTACGAGCAGTACTTC; J: TRBJ2-7; V: TRBV12-3/TRBV12-4; D: -; size: -
CDR3: CASSTPTGWGKEAFF; DNA: TGTGCCAGCAGTACCCCGACGGGGTGGGGAAAAGAAGCTTTCTTT; J: TRBJ1-1; V: TRBV28; D: -; size: -
CDR3: CASSTWESDGELFF; DNA: TGTGCCAGTAGTACCTGGGAGTCGGACGGGGAGCTGTTTTTT; J: TRBJ2-2; V: TRBV19; D: -; size: -
CDR3: CASSQLRGDAYEQYF; DNA: TGCGCCAGCAGCCAACTCAGAGGCGACGCCTACGAGCAGTACTTC; J: TRBJ2-7; V: TRBV4-3; D: -; size: few
CDR3: CASSQDLGQNYGYTF; DNA: TGCGCCAGCAGCCAAGACTTGGGACAGAACTATGGCTACACCTTC; J: TRBJ1-2; V: TRBV4-3; D: TRBD1; size: -
CDR3: CASSETGINQPQHF; DNA: TGTGCCAGCAGTGAAACGGGGATAAATCAGCCCCAGCATTTT; J: TRBJ1-5; V: TRBV6-1; D: -; size: -
CDR3: CAISRDREYEKLFF; DNA: TGTGCCATCAGCCGGGACAGGGAATATGAAAAACTGTTTTTT; J: TRBJ1-4; V: TRBV10-3; D: TRBD1; size: -
CDR3: CASSTSGRGGRETQYF; DNA: TGTGCCAGCAGTACTAGCGGGAGAGGGGGGCGAGAGACCCAGTACTTC; J: TRBJ2-5; V: TRBV9; D: TRBD2; size: few
CDR3: CASSPDSPNEQYF; DNA: TGTGCCAGCAGTCCAGACAGTCCCAACGAGCAGTACTTC; J: TRBJ2-7; V: TRBV6-5; D: -; size: few
CDR3: CASSSGRETQYF; DNA: TGTGCCAGCAGCTCGGGCCGGGAGACCCAGTACTTC; J: TRBJ2-5; V: TRBV7-9; D: -; size: -
CDR3: CASSFKAWEQYF; DNA: TGTGCCAGCAGTTTCAAAGCTTGGGAGCAGTACTTC; J: TRBJ2-7; V: TRBV28; D: -; size: -
CDR3: CASSDAGTSGGYGQFF; DNA: TGTGCCAGCAGTGACGCGGGGACTAGCGGGGGTTATGGGCAGTTCTTC; J: TRBJ2-1; V: TRBV6-4; D: TRBD2; size: -